Listed below are T cell receptor beta chains from one sample, sequenced in a study of T cell repertoires in cytomegalovirus infection. One entry per CDR3 protein, called by TCRdb with MiXCR from the reads. The sample yields approximately 250,000 distinct CDR3 sequences, roughly 6.5% seen once. The sequenced sample consisted of PBMCs. The receptor set was obtained from a human donor in good health (CMV status not recorded). Some clones in this sample may be carry-over from other donors' samples. Each CDR3 is given with its conserved first and last residue. The D gene is left open where the match is weak. A clone size is listed for some rows: how often the clone was seen (once, few, many), or a class if it is expanded.

CSGGAGFTETQYF,TGCAGCGGGGGAGCGGGATTCACAGAGACCCAGTACTTC,TRBD2,TRBJ2-5,few,TRBV29-1
CSLLTPSGGYNEQFF,TGCAGCCTATTGACCCCTAGCGGGGGATACAATGAGCAGTTCTTC,TRBD2,TRBJ2-1,few,TRBV29-1
CASSLETVSYEQYF,TGTGCCAGCAGCTTAGAAACGGTCTCCTACGAGCAGTACTTC,.,TRBJ2-7,many,TRBV7-9
CASSLVVQQGLGETQYF,TGCGCCAGCAGCTTGGTCGTCCAGCAGGGGCTGGGGGAGACCCAGTACTTC,.,TRBJ2-5,many,TRBV5-1
CASSQIGGAYNEQFF,TGTGCCAGCAGCCAAATAGGGGGGGCTTACAATGAGCAGTTCTTC,.,TRBJ2-1,many,TRBV14
CSASHAGGYNSPLHF,TGCAGTGCTAGTCACGCAGGGGGTTATAATTCACCCCTCCACTTT,TRBD1,TRBJ1-6,.,TRBV20-1
CASSYSNGGVNYGYTF,TGTGCCAGCAGTTATTCGAACGGAGGAGTGAACTATGGCTACACCTTC,.,TRBJ1-2,many,TRBV6-2/TRBV6-3
CSATGQQEFEAFF,TGCAGTGCTACAGGACAGCAAGAATTTGAAGCTTTCTTT,.,TRBJ1-1,many,TRBV20-1
CASSQVGTAKPNVLTF,TGTGCCAGCAGCCAAGTCGGGACAGCGAAACCCAACGTCCTGACTTTC,TRBD1,TRBJ2-6,many,TRBV14
CASSYSPGVGYEQYF,TGTGCCAGCAGTTACTCGCCAGGGGTGGGCTACGAGCAGTACTTC,.,TRBJ2-7,.,TRBV6-5
CASSKGDTKIPNYGYTF,TGTGCCAGTAGTAAGGGAGACACCAAGATCCCTAACTATGGCTACACCTTC,.,TRBJ1-2,many,TRBV19
CASSQDRLNEQFF,TGTGCCAGCAGCCAAGATCGGTTGAATGAGCAGTTCTTC,.,TRBJ2-1,many,TRBV4-2
CASSLRDLNYGYTF,TGTGCCAGCAGCTTAAGGGACTTAAACTATGGCTACACCTTC,.,TRBJ1-2,many,TRBV7-2
CASSLSRLLYNEQFF,TGTGCCAGCAGCTTAAGTCGTCTATTGTACAATGAGCAGTTCTTC,.,TRBJ2-1,many,TRBV7-8
CASSSNSGVTYGYTF,TGTGCCAGCAGTTCTAATAGCGGCGTTACCTATGGCTACACCTTC,.,TRBJ1-2,many,TRBV12-3/TRBV12-4
CASSLIGETQYF,TGCGCCAGCAGCTTGATCGGGGAGACCCAGTACTTC,.,TRBJ2-5,few,TRBV5-1
CASSGTRGEQFF,TGTGCCAGCAGTGGGACACGGGGTGAGCAGTTCTTC,.,TRBJ2-1,many,TRBV2
CASSNGQGRGGTEAFF,TGTGCCAGCAGCAACGGACAGGGGCGGGGGGGAACTGAAGCTTTCTTT,TRBD1,TRBJ1-1,many,TRBV7-9
CASSLERAQPQHF,TGTGCCAGCAGCTTAGAGAGGGCTCAGCCCCAGCATTTT,.,TRBJ1-5,many,TRBV7-2
CASSPRIVAGGRNTDTQYF,TGTGCCAGCAGCCCCCGGATAGTAGCGGGGGGCAGAAACACAGATACGCAGTATTTT,TRBD2,TRBJ2-3,many,TRBV7-2
CATSKGPNQPQHF,TGTGCCACCTCCAAAGGGCCCAATCAGCCCCAGCATTTT,.,TRBJ1-5,many,TRBV15
CASSPRKSVYQETQYF,TGTGCCAGCAGCCCCCGAAAAAGCGTTTACCAAGAGACCCAGTACTTC,.,TRBJ2-5,many,TRBV7-9
CASSQDLDRLSNQPQHF,TGCGCCAGCAGCCAAGATTTGGACAGGCTTAGCAATCAGCCCCAGCATTTT,TRBD1,TRBJ1-5,many,TRBV4-1
CASSPWGSVVNQPQHF,TGTGCCAGCAGTCCCTGGGGGTCAGTAGTCAATCAGCCCCAGCATTTT,.,TRBJ1-5,many,TRBV28
CASSSFRDRGDEQFF,TGTGCCAGCAGCTCATTCCGGGACAGGGGCGACGAGCAGTTCTTC,TRBD1,TRBJ2-1,many,TRBV7-9
CASSPPRDGLAKNIQYF,TGTGCCAGCTCACCGCCCCGGGACGGCCTAGCCAAAAACATTCAGTACTTC,.,TRBJ2-4,many,TRBV18
CASTRPGTFSSQPQHF,TGTGCCAGCACCCGTCCCGGGACATTCTCGAGTCAGCCCCAGCATTTT,.,TRBJ1-5,many,TRBV28
CSANANTEAFF,TGCAGTGCGAACGCGAACACTGAAGCTTTCTTT,.,TRBJ1-1,many,TRBV20-1
CSVGQGAETQYF,TGCAGCGTTGGACAGGGGGCAGAGACCCAGTACTTC,TRBD1,TRBJ2-5,many,TRBV29-1
CASSFLEGGVNSNQPQHF,TGTGCCAGCAGTTTCCTCGAGGGCGGGGTCAATAGCAATCAGCCCCAGCATTTT,.,TRBJ1-5,few,TRBV28
CASTLRNTGELFF,TGTGCCAGCACGCTAAGGAACACCGGGGAGCTGTTTTTT,.,TRBJ2-2,many,TRBV7-9
CSARDPGYSNQPQHF,TGCAGTGCTAGAGATCCCGGGTATAGCAATCAGCCCCAGCATTTT,.,TRBJ1-5,many,TRBV20-1
CASSFTRGGDEQFF,TGTGCCAGCAGCTTTACTCGCGGGGGGGATGAGCAGTTCTTC,TRBD2,TRBJ2-1,many,TRBV11-3
CASSYWGLAGDRTYEQYF,TGTGCCAGCAGTTACTGGGGACTAGCGGGGGATCGCACCTACGAGCAGTACTTC,TRBD2,TRBJ2-7,many,TRBV6-2/TRBV6-3
CASSLGHSLLAKNIQYF,TGTGCCAGCAGCTTAGGGCACAGCCTACTAGCCAAAAACATTCAGTACTTC,.,TRBJ2-4,many,TRBV11-2
CASTLTTRLFAEAFF,TGTGCCAGCACCCTCACGACGCGGCTTTTCGCTGAAGCTTTCTTT,.,TRBJ1-1,few,TRBV28
CASSKLALYNEQFF,TGTGCCAGCAGTAAACTAGCGCTTTACAATGAGCAGTTCTTC,TRBD2,TRBJ2-1,once,TRBV7-3